What follows are 17 T cell receptor beta chains derived from one specimen sequenced in a study of early T cells in non-severe SARS-CoV-2 infection. MiXCR, applied by TCRdb to the 5' RACE reads, yields one record per CDR3 protein. This sample has tens of thousands of distinct CDR3 sequences, with 5.9% found just once. Sample: whole blood. All receptors derive from an adult who was a healthcare worker with PCR-confirmed SARS-CoV-2 infection or an uninfected control (not recorded which).

In regard to this clonotype: A much larger clone differs by one base, so this may be a read error. This chain connects TRBV12-3 or TRBV12-4 to TRBJ2-5; D is undetermined. The CDR3 contains 15 residues. The CDR3: CANSSPPGVQETQYF. The DNA of the CDR3 is TGTGCCAACAGTTCACCCCCCGGAGTCCAAGAGACCCAGTACTTC.

This clonotype was recorded many times. The genes are TRBV5-4 and TRBJ2-5, with D maybe TRBD1 (5 bases). This CDR3 region has 14 residues. Trimming cost V 3 bases and J 0 bases, with 9 bases left between them. Germline loops: CDR1 SGHNT, CDR2 YYREEE (reference sequence). CDR3 protein: CASSYDSYQETQYF. Written as DNA, the CDR3 is TGTGCCAGCAGCTATGACAGTTACCAAGAGACCCAGTACTTC.

This clonotype was detected many times. This chain connects TRBV6-6 to TRBJ2-2; no definite D call. CDR1 is MNHNY and CDR2 is SVGAGI in the germline V gene (reference sequence). This CDR3 region has 15 residues. Trimming took 0 bases from V and 4 from J, leaving 9 bases between them. The CDR3 DNA follows: TGTGCCAGCAGTTACTCTCCAGATAGCACCGGGGAGCTGTTTTTT. Translation gives CASSYSPDSTGELFF.

Written as DNA, the CDR3 is TGTGCCAGCAGTTTACGGCAGATGTCGGAGCATTTT. This gives the protein CASSLRQMSEHF. The V and J genes are TRBV28 and TRBJ1-5; D is undetermined. This CDR3 contains 12 residues. The ends were cut back, 2 bases at V and 14 bases at J, with 13 bases in the middle. Germline V gene sequence: CDR1 MDHEN, CDR2 SYDVKM.

This clonotype was counted at least ten times. The chain carries TRBV6-5 and TRBJ2-2; 10 bases line up with TRBD1. Germline V gene lookup returns CDR1 MNHEY and CDR2 SVGAGI. The V and J ends lost 2 bases and 9 bases, in that order; junction bases with no gene match: 12. The CDR3 is 17 amino acids. The CDR3: CASSYRGQGIGSRELFF. CDR3 coding DNA: TGTGCCAGCAGTTACCGGGGACAGGGGATCGGGTCGAGGGAGCTGTTTTTT.

The chain is built from TRBV20-1 and TRBJ2-1, with 7 bases that match TRBD2. The CDR3 sequence is 14 residues long. The ends lost 7 bases at V and 3 bases at J; junction bases unmatched: 9. From germline, CDR1 is DFQATT and CDR2 SNEGSKA (reference sequence). CDR3: CSGKGGSLYNEQFF. The CDR3 nucleotides are TGCAGTGGGAAAGGCGGGAGTCTCTACAATGAGCAGTTCTTC.

The rearrangement uses TRBV6-2 or TRBV6-3 and TRBJ2-3; TRBD1 matches at 12 bases. Germline V gene sequence: CDR1 MNHEY, CDR2 SVGEGT. This CDR3 has 14 residues. V was pared by 2 bases and J by 6 bases, with 0 bases of the junction left unmatched. The CDR3 DNA is TGTGCCAGCAGTTACGGGACAGGGGGCGATACGCAGTATTTT. It codes for CASSYGTGGDTQYF.

The chain has TRBV28 and TRBJ2-6, with a possible D match to TRBD1 (6 bases). CDR1 is MDHEN and CDR2 is SYDVKM in the germline V gene. V dropped 5 bases and J dropped 0 bases, with 17 bases sitting between them. The CDR3 spans 18 residues. CDR3 protein: CASSPIRTANSGANVLTF. The CDR3 coding sequence is TGTGCCAGCAGTCCCATTCGGACAGCGAACTCTGGGGCCAACGTCCTGACTTTC.

This clonotype appeared many times. This chain uses TRBV19 with TRBJ1-2; 8 positions match TRBD1. Losses at the gene ends were 3 bases for V and 3 bases for J; bases not matched to a gene: 6. Germline V gene data show CDR1 as LNHDA and CDR2 as SQIVND (reference sequence). CDR3 length equals 15 residues. CDR3 residues: CASSMSSGGDYGYTF. The DNA of the CDR3 is TGTGCCAGTAGTATGTCATCAGGGGGCGACTATGGCTACACCTTC.

This clonotype was seen only a few times. The J gene is TRBJ2-3, the V gene TRBV29-1, with 10 nucleotides matching TRBD1. With 5 bases clipped from V and 3 bases from J, the junction kept 5 bases outside the gene matches. Germline-derived CDR1 and CDR2 are SQVTM and ANQGSEA. The CDR3 loop spans 14 amino acids. The CDR3 sequence is CSVTGQGRTDTQYF. The CDR3 bases are TGCAGCGTTACGGGACAGGGGAGGACAGATACGCAGTATTTT.

Many counts were recorded for this clonotype. J is TRBJ2-7 and V is TRBV28; D uncertain. Deletions cut 5 bases from V and 2 bases from J, with 4 bases between. Germline-derived CDR1 and CDR2 are MDHEN and SYDVKM. The CDR3 consists of 11 residues. The CDR3: CASSLTYEQYF. As DNA, the CDR3 is TGTGCCAGCAGTCTAACCTACGAGCAGTACTTC.

This clonotype was counted ten times or more. The chain employs TRBV28 and TRBJ2-3; D not certain. The germline V gene has CDR1 MDHEN and CDR2 SYDVKM. This CDR3 is 12 amino acids long. V lost 2 bases to trimming and J lost 8 bases, with 8 bases between them. CDR3 sequence (DNA): TGTGCCAGCAGTTTAAGGACGGCTACGCAGTATTTT. This gives the protein CASSLRTATQYF. Full variable domain (remainder filled in from reference TRBV28 and TRBJ2-3): DVKVTQSSRYLVKRTGEKVFLECVQDMDHENMFWYRQDPGLGLRLIYFSYDVKMKEKGDIPEGYSVSREKKERFSLILESASTNQTSMYLCASSLRTATQYFGPGTRLTVL.

This clonotype was seen at least ten times. The chain uses TRBV7-8 and TRBJ1-6; tentative D call: TRBD1 (5 bases). The V and J ends lost 2 bases and 6 bases respectively, with 11 bases between them. The CDR3 runs to 15 residues. Germline V gene data show CDR1 as SGHVS and CDR2 as FQNEAQ. The CDR3 nucleotides read TGTGCCAGCAGCTTATATGACAGTTCTAATTCACCCCTCCACTTT. Amino acid sequence: CASSLYDSSNSPLHF.

This clonotype was found many times. The chain joins TRBV28 to TRBJ1-5; D gene uncertain. Per the germline V gene, CDR1 is MDHEN and CDR2 is SYDVKM. V dropped 4 bases and J dropped 6 bases, with 19 bases sitting between them. This CDR3 is 16 amino acids long. The CDR3 sequence is CASSYGLSRRGQPQHF. The CDR3 region has the DNA TGTGCCAGCAGTTACGGACTCTCGCGTAGAGGTCAGCCCCAGCATTTT.

This clonotype was seen repeatedly, ten times or more. The rearrangement links TRBV4-1 to TRBJ2-3; 9 bases line up with TRBD1. Unmatched junction bases numbered 8, after V lost 6 bases and J lost 4 bases. Germline assignment: CDR1 MGHRA and CDR2 YSYEKL. The CDR3 loop spans 15 amino acids. DNA for the CDR3: TGCGCCAGCAGTGGAGACAGGGGGGGCCCAGATACGCAGTATTTT. The encoded protein is CASSGDRGGPDTQYF.

In this sample, this clonotype turned up a few times. The gene calls are TRBV2 and TRBJ2-1, with D possibly being TRBD1 or TRBD2 (6 bases each). Looked up from germline, CDR1 is SNHLY and CDR2 is FYNNEI. Between the trimmed V and J ends, which lost 3 bases and 8 bases, there was a span of 17 bases. This CDR3 comprises 15 residues. DNA for the CDR3: TGTGCCAGCAGTGATCGGGGGCCCCCCGCCTATGAGCAGTTCTTC. Its translation is CASSDRGPPAYEQFF.

This clonotype occurred many times. V is TRBV3-1 and J is TRBJ1-2; D remains ambiguous. V was trimmed by 0 bases and J by 7 bases, leaving 6 bases between them. The CDR3 spans 12 residues. Germline assignment: CDR1 LGHDT and CDR2 YNNKEL (reference sequence). The CDR3 region is CASSQERTGYTF. The CDR3 DNA reads TGTGCCAGCAGCCAAGAGAGGACTGGCTACACCTTC. The variable domain in full, with the rest retrieved from reference TRBV3-1 and TRBJ1-2, is DTAVSQTPKYLVTQMGNDKSIKCEQNLGHDTMYWYKQDSKKFLKIMFSYNNKELIINETVPNRFSPKSPDKAHLNLHINSLELGDSAVYFCASSQERTGYTFGSGTRLTVV.